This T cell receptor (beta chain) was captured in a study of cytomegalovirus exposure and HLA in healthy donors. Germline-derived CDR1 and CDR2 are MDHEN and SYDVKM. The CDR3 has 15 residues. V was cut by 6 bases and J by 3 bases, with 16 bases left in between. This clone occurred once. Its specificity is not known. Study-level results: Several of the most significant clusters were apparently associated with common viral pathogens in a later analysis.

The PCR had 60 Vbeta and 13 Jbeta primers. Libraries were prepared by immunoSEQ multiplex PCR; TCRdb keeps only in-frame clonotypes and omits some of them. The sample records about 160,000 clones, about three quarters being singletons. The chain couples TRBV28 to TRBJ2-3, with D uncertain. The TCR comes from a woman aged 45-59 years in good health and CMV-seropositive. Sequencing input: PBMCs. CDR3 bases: TGTGCCAGCAGCCGCACCTCTCTAGAAACAGATACGCAGTATTTT. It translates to CASSRTSLETDTQYF. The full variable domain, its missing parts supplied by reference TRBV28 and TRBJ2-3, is DVKVTQSSRYLVKRTGEKVFLECVQDMDHENMFWYRQDPGLGLRLIYFSYDVKMKEKGDIPEGYSVSREKKERFSLILESASTNQTSMYLCASSRTSLETDTQYFGPGTRLTVL.